One T cell receptor (beta chain) is described in this entry. This sample is drawn from a study of blood T cell repertoires in COVID-19. Germline CDR1 MDHEN, CDR2 SYDVKM. Trimming removed 1 base from V and 0 bases from J; junction bases left unmatched: 6. This CDR3 contains 18 residues. Original analysis: Cell counts per sample came from amplifying reference gene primers. This table comes from immunoSEQ multiplex PCR, and its TCRdb copy is limited to in-frame clones, with some not included. V, J and clone size reflect that table, while D and trimming were determined from the DNA. The table includes roughly 60,000 clones, approximately 86% detected once.

Sequencing was performed on peripheral blood. J is TRBJ2-1 and V is TRBV28; the match to TRBD2 covers 10 bases. The TCR sequence derives from a human donor with acute or convalescent COVID-19. The donor label of this sample is uncertain. This CDR3 is CASSLYSGGSSSYNEQFF. In DNA, the CDR3 is TGTGCCAGCAGTTTATATAGCGGGGGGTCGAGCTCCTACAATGAGCAGTTCTTC.